Listed below are T cell receptor beta chains from one sample, sequenced in a study of Tregs in tolerant kidney transplant recipients. TCRdb's copy holds only in-frame clones and misses some; the assay was immunoSEQ multiplex PCR. The sample shows 45,000 to 55,000 clones, roughly nine tenths of them seen only once. The source was CD8+ T cells from blood (PBMCs), collected 24 months after the transplant. All receptors derive from a human patient who received a combined kidney and bone marrow transplant. Some T cells may be graft donor cells. CDR3s include the opening cysteine and the closing phenylalanine or tryptophan. The order of the fields is V gene, clone size, D gene, J gene, CDR3 protein, CDR3 DNA. A D gene is named only where the DNA matches it firmly. Clone sizes are given selectively: once, few, many, or a class where the clone is expanded.

v_call: TRBV4-1
clone_size: NA
d_call: NA
j_call: TRBJ2-7
cdr3_aa: CASSQAEEWDEQYF
cdr3_nt: TGCGCCAGCAGCCAAGCGGAGGAATGGGACGAGCAGTACTTC

v_call: TRBV7-9
clone_size: few
d_call: NA
j_call: TRBJ2-1
cdr3_aa: CASSPKDTPYNEQFF
cdr3_nt: TGTGCCAGCAGCCCGAAGGACACCCCCTACAATGAGCAGTTCTTC

v_call: TRBV7-9
clone_size: NA
d_call: NA
j_call: TRBJ2-7
cdr3_aa: CASSFRVGEQYF
cdr3_nt: TGTGCCAGCAGCTTCAGGGTGGGGGAGCAGTACTTC

v_call: TRBV2
clone_size: once
d_call: TRBD1
j_call: TRBJ2-5
cdr3_aa: CASSSLDRGDEETQYF
cdr3_nt: TGTGCCAGCAGTTCCTTGGACAGGGGGGACGAAGAGACCCAGTACTTC

v_call: TRBV19
clone_size: NA
d_call: NA
j_call: TRBJ1-1
cdr3_aa: CASTHGGFGDTEAFF
cdr3_nt: TGTGCCAGTACCCACGGTGGGTTCGGAGACACTGAAGCTTTCTTT

v_call: TRBV7-9
clone_size: NA
d_call: NA
j_call: TRBJ2-1
cdr3_aa: CATNGGARPYNEQFF
cdr3_nt: TGTGCCACCAACGGGGGAGCAAGACCCTACAATGAGCAGTTCTTC

v_call: TRBV4-2
clone_size: NA
d_call: TRBD2
j_call: TRBJ2-3
cdr3_aa: CASSQDNLAGGWVTQYF
cdr3_nt: TGTGCCAGCAGCCAAGATAACCTAGCGGGGGGGTGGGTTACGCAGTATTTT

v_call: TRBV5-1
clone_size: NA
d_call: TRBD1
j_call: TRBJ1-2
cdr3_aa: CASSFSRDRGGPNYGYTF
cdr3_nt: TGCGCCAGCAGCTTTTCCCGGGACAGGGGAGGTCCCAACTATGGCTACACCTTC

v_call: TRBV13
clone_size: NA
d_call: TRBD1
j_call: TRBJ2-6
cdr3_aa: CASSLQGAKAGANVLTF
cdr3_nt: TGTGCCAGCAGCTTACAGGGGGCGAAGGCTGGGGCCAACGTCCTGACTTTC

v_call: TRBV7-6
clone_size: NA
d_call: NA
j_call: TRBJ2-5
cdr3_aa: CASSLGFGDKETQYF
cdr3_nt: TGTGCCAGCAGCTTAGGTTTCGGGGATAAAGAGACCCAGTACTTC

v_call: TRBV10-3
clone_size: few
d_call: TRBD2
j_call: TRBJ2-5
cdr3_aa: CAISDWGGRETQYF
cdr3_nt: TGTGCCATCAGTGATTGGGGCGGGAGAGAGACCCAGTACTTC

v_call: TRBV27
clone_size: NA
d_call: NA
j_call: TRBJ2-3
cdr3_aa: CASSYQGSTDTQYF
cdr3_nt: TGTGCCAGCAGTTATCAGGGTAGCACAGATACGCAGTATTTT

v_call: TRBV19
clone_size: NA
d_call: NA
j_call: TRBJ1-6
cdr3_aa: CASSPSSSVSPLHF
cdr3_nt: TGTGCCAGTAGTCCCTCTTCGTCGGTCTCACCCCTCCACTTT

v_call: TRBV7-3
clone_size: NA
d_call: NA
j_call: TRBJ1-2
cdr3_aa: CASSLGENYGYTF
cdr3_nt: TGTGCCAGCAGCTTAGGAGAAAACTATGGCTACACCTTC

v_call: TRBV4-3
clone_size: NA
d_call: TRBD2
j_call: TRBJ2-7
cdr3_aa: CASSQGRGSSYEQYF
cdr3_nt: TGCGCCAGCAGCCAAGGCCGCGGGAGCTCCTACGAGCAGTACTTC

v_call: TRBV19
clone_size: NA
d_call: NA
j_call: TRBJ1-5
cdr3_aa: CASSPGVQPQHF
cdr3_nt: TGTGCCAGTAGTCCCGGGGTCCAGCCCCAGCATTTT

v_call: TRBV6-5
clone_size: NA
d_call: NA
j_call: TRBJ2-2
cdr3_aa: CASSQYTGELFF
cdr3_nt: TGTGCCAGCAGCCAGTACACCGGGGAGCTGTTTTTT

v_call: TRBV4-1
clone_size: few
d_call: NA
j_call: TRBJ2-7
cdr3_aa: CASGRDSEGSYEQYF
cdr3_nt: TGTGCCAGCGGACGGGACTCGGAGGGCTCCTACGAGCAGTACTTC

v_call: TRBV5-4
clone_size: NA
d_call: NA
j_call: TRBJ2-7
cdr3_aa: CASSFGGLGEQYF
cdr3_nt: TGTGCCAGCAGCTTTGGAGGGCTCGGAGAGCAGTACTTC

v_call: TRBV30
clone_size: once
d_call: TRBD1
j_call: TRBJ2-2
cdr3_aa: CAWSFGAGGGELFF
cdr3_nt: TGTGCCTGGAGTTTCGGGGCAGGGGGCGGGGAGCTGTTTTTT

v_call: TRBV7-6
clone_size: NA
d_call: TRBD1
j_call: TRBJ1-3
cdr3_aa: CASSLATGPGNTIYF
cdr3_nt: TGTGCCAGCAGCTTAGCGACAGGGCCTGGAAACACCATATATTTT

v_call: TRBV7-9
clone_size: once
d_call: TRBD2
j_call: TRBJ2-5
cdr3_aa: CASSPLSGRAEETQYF
cdr3_nt: TGTGCCAGCAGCCCCCTTAGCGGGAGGGCCGAGGAGACCCAGTACTTC

v_call: TRBV14
clone_size: once
d_call: TRBD1
j_call: TRBJ1-1
cdr3_aa: CASRHSQGTAPAEAFF
cdr3_nt: TGTGCCAGCAGACATTCACAGGGGACTGCTCCCGCTGAAGCTTTCTTT

v_call: TRBV28
clone_size: NA
d_call: NA
j_call: TRBJ2-2
cdr3_aa: CASRTGNTGELFF
cdr3_nt: TGTGCCAGCAGGACAGGGAACACCGGGGAGCTGTTTTTT

v_call: TRBV7-8
clone_size: NA
d_call: TRBD1
j_call: TRBJ1-5
cdr3_aa: CASSRTGTQPQHF
cdr3_nt: TGTGCCAGCAGCCGGACAGGGACCCAGCCCCAGCATTTT

v_call: TRBV2
clone_size: NA
d_call: NA
j_call: TRBJ2-7
cdr3_aa: CASSEKQISYEQYF
cdr3_nt: TGTGCCAGCAGTGAAAAACAGATCAGCTACGAGCAGTACTTC

v_call: TRBV9
clone_size: NA
d_call: NA
j_call: TRBJ2-5
cdr3_aa: CASSGEGLHF
cdr3_nt: TGTGCCAGCAGCGGAGAGGGACTCCACTTC

v_call: TRBV5-6
clone_size: once
d_call: NA
j_call: TRBJ2-2
cdr3_aa: CASSLGLYTGELFF
cdr3_nt: TGTGCCAGCAGCTTGGGTCTCTACACCGGGGAGCTGTTTTTT

v_call: TRBV10-1
clone_size: NA
d_call: NA
j_call: TRBJ2-3
cdr3_aa: CASSDSPSTDTQYF
cdr3_nt: TGCGCCAGCAGTGACTCCCCTAGCACAGATACGCAGTATTTT

v_call: TRBV28
clone_size: NA
d_call: TRBD1
j_call: TRBJ2-7
cdr3_aa: CASSFEGTAYEQYF
cdr3_nt: TGTGCCAGCAGTTTTGAGGGGACAGCCTACGAGCAGTACTTC

v_call: TRBV9
clone_size: NA
d_call: NA
j_call: TRBJ1-5
cdr3_aa: CASSPDSFNQPQHF
cdr3_nt: TGTGCCAGCAGCCCAGACAGTTTCAATCAGCCCCAGCATTTT

v_call: TRBV5-4
clone_size: NA
d_call: TRBD2
j_call: TRBJ2-1
cdr3_aa: CASSLGRGGNEQFF
cdr3_nt: TGTGCCAGCAGCTTGGGGCGGGGGGGCAATGAGCAGTTCTTC

v_call: TRBV19
clone_size: NA
d_call: TRBD2
j_call: TRBJ2-3
cdr3_aa: CASAIAGGRPDTQYF
cdr3_nt: TGTGCCAGTGCCATAGCGGGGGGGCGGCCAGATACGCAGTATTTT

v_call: TRBV9
clone_size: NA
d_call: NA
j_call: TRBJ2-2
cdr3_aa: CASSFETDFRAGELFF
cdr3_nt: TGTGCCAGCAGCTTCGAGACAGACTTCCGCGCCGGGGAGCTGTTTTTT

v_call: TRBV7-6
clone_size: NA
d_call: TRBD2
j_call: TRBJ2-4
cdr3_aa: CASSSARPGTSGSWSDIQYF
cdr3_nt: TGTGCCAGCAGTTCAGCGCGACCCGGGACTAGCGGGAGCTGGAGTGACATTCAGTACTTC

v_call: TRBV28
clone_size: NA
d_call: TRBD1
j_call: TRBJ1-2
cdr3_aa: CASSTGGGYGYTF
cdr3_nt: TGTGCCAGCAGCACAGGGGGGGGCTATGGCTACACCTTC

v_call: TRBV5-1
clone_size: NA
d_call: TRBD1
j_call: TRBJ1-1
cdr3_aa: CASHALGTGISEAFF
cdr3_nt: TGCGCCAGCCACGCGCTCGGGACAGGGATCTCTGAAGCTTTCTTT

v_call: TRBV4-3
clone_size: NA
d_call: NA
j_call: TRBJ2-1
cdr3_aa: CASSQESPGGSYNEQFF
cdr3_nt: TGCGCCAGCAGCCAAGAGTCGCCCGGGGGCTCCTACAATGAGCAGTTCTTC

v_call: TRBV13
clone_size: NA
d_call: NA
j_call: TRBJ2-1
cdr3_aa: CASSPDWSSYNEQFF
cdr3_nt: TGTGCCAGCAGCCCCGACTGGAGCTCCTACAATGAGCAGTTCTTC

v_call: TRBV5-4
clone_size: NA
d_call: NA
j_call: TRBJ1-3
cdr3_aa: CASSGTGNTIYF
cdr3_nt: TGTGCCAGCTCCGGGACTGGAAACACCATATATTTT

v_call: TRBV28
clone_size: NA
d_call: NA
j_call: TRBJ2-7
cdr3_aa: CASSLASYYEQYF
cdr3_nt: TGTGCCAGCAGTTTGGCCAGTTACTACGAGCAGTACTTC

v_call: TRBV4-1
clone_size: NA
d_call: TRBD2
j_call: TRBJ2-7
cdr3_aa: CASSQGLAEVVEQYF
cdr3_nt: TGCGCCAGCAGCCAAGGACTAGCCGAAGTTGTCGAGCAGTACTTC